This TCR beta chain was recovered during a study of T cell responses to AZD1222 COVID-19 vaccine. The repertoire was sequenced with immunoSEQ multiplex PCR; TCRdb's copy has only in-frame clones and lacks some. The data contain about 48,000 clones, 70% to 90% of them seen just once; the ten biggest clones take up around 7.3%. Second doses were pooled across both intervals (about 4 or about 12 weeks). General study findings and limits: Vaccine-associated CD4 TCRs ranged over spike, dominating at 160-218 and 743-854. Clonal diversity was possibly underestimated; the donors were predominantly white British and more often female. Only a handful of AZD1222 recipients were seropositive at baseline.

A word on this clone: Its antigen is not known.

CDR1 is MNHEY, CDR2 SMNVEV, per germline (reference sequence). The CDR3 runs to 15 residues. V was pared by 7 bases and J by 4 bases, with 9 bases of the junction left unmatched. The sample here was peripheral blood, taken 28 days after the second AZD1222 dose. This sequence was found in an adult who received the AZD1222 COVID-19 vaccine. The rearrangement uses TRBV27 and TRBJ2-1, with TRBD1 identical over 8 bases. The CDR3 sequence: CASNRDRGGYNEQFF. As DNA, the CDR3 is TGTGCCAGCAACCGAGACAGGGGCGGATACAATGAGCAGTTCTTC.